This entry lists 28 T cell receptor beta chains sequenced from one sample in a study of identifying expanded T cells in peripheral blood. Assay: immunoSEQ multiplex PCR; the TCRdb copy retains only in-frame clones and omits some. The data hold 75,000 to 95,000 clones, with around 84% observed a single time. Material for sequencing was blood. These receptors were taken from a person aged 18 to 75 in good health.

The chain carries TRBV28 and TRBJ1-2, with 9 bases that match TRBD1. The CDR3 totals 14 residues. The junction had 2 bases not matched to a gene; V was cut back by 4 bases and J by 2 bases. From germline, CDR1 is MDHEN and CDR2 SYDVKM. The CDR3 nucleotides are TGTGCCAGCAGTTCCGGGACAGGGAACTATGGCTACACCTTC. It is translated as CASSSGTGNYGYTF.

The V call is TRBV19, the J call TRBJ1-2, with 8 bases fitting TRBD1. The CDR3 consists of 16 residues. Germline V gene data show CDR1 as LNHDA and CDR2 as SQIVND (reference sequence). V was clipped by 7 bases and J by 0 bases; unmatched bases: 10. The CDR3 sequence: CASTPRTGPPNYGYTF. The DNA for the CDR3 is TGTGCCAGTACCCCCCGGACAGGGCCCCCTAACTATGGCTACACCTTC.

A single count supports this clone. CDR3 nucleotides: TGTGCCATCAGCCTTTCAGGAAGGGCCGGCGCCTACAATGAGCAGTTCTTC. This sequence encodes CAISLSGRAGAYNEQFF. The chain is built from TRBV10-3 and TRBJ2-1, with D hard to call. The CDR3 is 17 residues long. Trimming shortened V by 6 bases and J by 2 bases, and 20 bases separated the two germline ends. From germline, CDR1 is ENHRY and CDR2 SYGVKD.

The CDR3 spells CASSLLPWNSPLHF. The CDR3 nucleotides read TGTGCCAGTAGTCTCCTCCCATGGAATTCACCCCTCCACTTT. The V gene is TRBV19, the J gene TRBJ1-6; unclear D gene. The length of the CDR3 is 14 residues. Trimming cost V 5 bases and J 7 bases, with 12 bases left between them. From germline, CDR1 is LNHDA and CDR2 SQIVND (reference sequence).

This sequence joins TRBV6-1 and TRBJ1-2; 7 positions agree with TRBD1. J lost 9 bases, V lost 5 bases, and 15 bases had no gene match. Per the germline V gene, CDR1 is MNHNS and CDR2 is SASEGT. The CDR3 totals 15 residues. The CDR3 region is CASSPWDSPFNRYTF. The CDR3, as DNA: TGTGCCAGCAGTCCTTGGGACAGCCCTTTTAATCGCTACACCTTC.

This chain links TRBV11-3 with TRBJ2-7, with TRBD1 matching 9 bases. The CDR3 has 16 residues. Germline lookup yields CDR1 SGHNT and CDR2 YENEEA. V was clipped by 1 base and J by 0 bases; unmatched bases: 4. In nucleotides, the CDR3 is TGTGCCAGCAGCTTAGGGGGACAGGGCCTCTCCTACGAGCAGTACTTC. Translation gives CASSLGGQGLSYEQYF.

This chain links TRBV6-5 with TRBJ1-2, with a possible D match to TRBD1 (5 bases). This CDR3 region has 12 residues. Germline loops: CDR1 MNHEY, CDR2 SVGAGI. The germline V and J ends were trimmed by 7 bases and 3 bases, with 9 bases remaining between them. CDR3 protein: CASMGRDYGYTF. The CDR3 nucleotides read TGTGCCAGCATGGGACGAGACTATGGCTACACCTTC.

The chain joins TRBV5-6 to TRBJ2-7; a possible D gene is TRBD1 (6 bases). CDR1 SGHDT and CDR2 YYEEEE come from the germline V gene. V was clipped by 7 bases and J by 3 bases, with 14 bases between them. This CDR3 spans 13 amino acids. CDR3 amino acids: CASVSVGGYEQYF. In nucleotides, the CDR3 is TGTGCCAGCGTCTCAGTAGGGGGCTACGAGCAGTACTTC.

This chain uses TRBV18 with TRBJ2-7; no definite D call. V was trimmed by 2 bases and J by 0 bases, leaving 8 bases between them. The CDR3 length is 14 residues. Looked up from germline, CDR1 is KGHSH and CDR2 is LQKENI. CDR3 nucleotide sequence: TGTGCCAGCTCACCATACAGAGCCTCCTACGAGCAGTACTTC. This sequence encodes CASSPYRASYEQYF.

This chain links TRBV5-6 with TRBJ1-1; D not certain. Germline assignment: CDR1 SGHDT and CDR2 YYEEEE. V lost 4 bases and J lost 5, with 21 bases in between. This CDR3 contains 16 residues. CDR3 sequence: CASSRAIQIYSTEAFF. The CDR3 DNA is TGTGCCAGCAGCCGCGCCATACAGATATATAGTACTGAAGCTTTCTTT.

The chain is built from TRBV19 and TRBJ2-1; D unclear. V lost 0 bases and J 0 bases, leaving 6 bases between the germline ends. From germline, CDR1 is LNHDA and CDR2 SQIVND (reference sequence). The CDR3 is 15 residues long. The CDR3 protein is CASSIDTNSYNEQFF. In nucleotides, the CDR3 is TGTGCCAGTAGTATAGACACCAACTCCTACAATGAGCAGTTCTTC.

J is TRBJ1-5 and V is TRBV5-1; the D is unclear. This CDR3 has 15 residues. Germline CDR1 and CDR2: SGHRS and YFSETQ. Trimming removed 4 bases from V and 0 bases from J, with 11 bases in between. The CDR3 sequence: CASSPGRDSNQPQHF. CDR3 DNA sequence: TGCGCCAGCAGCCCCGGACGGGATAGCAATCAGCCCCAGCATTTT.

The CDR3 reads CASSLSGGRTYYGYTF. The CDR3 region has the DNA TGTGCCAGCAGTTTATCCGGGGGTCGGACCTACTATGGCTACACCTTC. The chain links TRBV27 to TRBJ1-2; possibly TRBD1 for D (5 bases). CDR1 MNHEY and CDR2 SMNVEV come from the germline V gene (reference sequence). The CDR3 has 16 residues. Deletions cut 0 bases from V and 3 bases from J, with 14 bases between.

This chain joins TRBV15 and TRBJ2-4; D is possibly TRBD2 (6 bases). Germline V gene data show CDR1 as LNHNV and CDR2 as YYDKDF (reference sequence). V was pared by 1 base and J by 9 bases, with 28 bases between. This CDR3 spans 19 amino acids. The CDR3 here is CATSRAGLLGGAQGGIQYF. The CDR3 region has the DNA TGTGCCACCAGCAGAGCCGGCCTCCTTGGCGGGGCCCAGGGAGGCATTCAGTACTTC.

This sequence joins TRBV20-1 and TRBJ1-2; D is ambiguous. This CDR3 spans 10 amino acids. CDR1 and CDR2 from the germline V gene are DFQATT and SNEGSKA (reference sequence). For the CDR3, the DNA is TGCAGCCCGAATCGGTGTGGCTACACCTTC. Its translation is CSPNRCGYTF.

The chain employs TRBV28 and TRBJ1-2; 10 positions match TRBD1. The CDR3 totals 13 residues. Germline assignment: CDR1 MDHEN and CDR2 SYDVKM. After removal of 4 bases from V and 7 bases from J, the junction contained 3 bases not matched to a gene. The DNA of the CDR3 is TGTGCCAGCAGTTCGACAGGGGGCGCTGGCTACACCTTC. Translation gives CASSSTGGAGYTF.

The sample holds one count of this clone. The chain recombines TRBV4-1 with TRBJ1-6; no clear D. The germline V gene encodes CDR1 MGHRA and CDR2 YSYEKL. The length of the CDR3 is 16 residues. The germline V and J ends were trimmed by 0 bases and 7 bases, with 13 bases remaining between them. The CDR3 sequence: CASSQDLLRGNSPLHF. The CDR3 DNA follows: TGCGCCAGCAGCCAAGATCTCCTTCGGGGAAATTCACCCCTCCACTTT.

The rearrangement uses TRBV4-3 and TRBJ1-2, with 8 nucleotides matching TRBD1. Germline values: CDR1 LGHNA, CDR2 YSLEER. Losses at the gene ends were 1 base for V and 6 bases for J; bases not matched to a gene: 1. CDR3 size: 13 residues. CDR3 protein: CASSQGTGNGYTF. The CDR3 DNA reads as TGCGCCAGCAGCCAAGGGACAGGGAATGGCTACACCTTC.

V gene TRBV13 combines with J gene TRBJ2-2; D possibly corresponds to TRBD2 (6 bases). This CDR3 region has 15 residues. Germline V gene lookup returns CDR1 PRHDT and CDR2 FYEKMQ (reference sequence). V was cut by 3 bases and J by 5 bases, with 13 bases left in between. CDR3 region: CASSFSSGGTGELFF. The CDR3 DNA is TGTGCCAGCAGCTTCTCCTCTGGAGGGACCGGGGAGCTGTTTTTT.

The chain has TRBV4-1 and TRBJ2-4; perhaps TRBD1 as D (5 bases). Germline values: CDR1 MGHRA, CDR2 YSYEKL. V lost 0 bases, J lost 0 bases, and 24 bases lay in between. The CDR3 covers 21 residues. This CDR3 reads CASSQDLGNVRKQVAKNIQYF. CDR3 DNA sequence: TGCGCCAGCAGCCAAGATCTGGGGAACGTAAGGAAACAGGTAGCCAAAAACATTCAGTACTTC.

The chain uses TRBV11-2 and TRBJ2-2, with 7 bases aligning to TRBD1. With V trimmed by 7 bases and J by 4 bases, 3 bases remained unmatched. Germline V gene sequence: CDR1 SGHAT, CDR2 FQNNGV. The CDR3 sequence is 13 residues long. The DNA of the CDR3 is TGTGCCAGCAACCGGGACAGCACCGGGGAGCTGTTTTTT. It specifies CASNRDSTGELFF.

The chain carries TRBV29-1 and TRBJ2-7, with D perhaps given as TRBD1 or TRBD2 (5 bases each). CDR3 length: 13 residues. The germline V gene encodes CDR1 SQVTM and CDR2 ANQGSEA. CDR3 bases: TGCAGTGTTACCGGGGACGGTACCTACGAGCAGTACTTC. This translates into CSVTGDGTYEQYF.

The chain links TRBV7-2 to TRBJ2-5; 7 nucleotides align to TRBD2. The CDR3 runs 13 residues. Germline V CDR1 and CDR2: SGHTA, FQGNSA. With 6 bases clipped from V and 2 bases from J, the junction kept 3 bases outside the gene matches. CDR3 in DNA: TGTGCCAGCAGGGGGAGGGTTCAAGAGACCCAGTACTTC. Translating it yields CASRGRVQETQYF.

The chain uses TRBV29-1 and TRBJ2-7, with D uncertain. Germline loops: CDR1 SQVTM, CDR2 ANQGSEA. The CDR3 is made up of 10 amino acids. Trimming removed 5 bases from V and 6 bases from J, with 8 bases in between. CDR3 sequence (DNA): TGCAGCGTTCTTCTGCGCGAGCAGTACTTC. This codes for CSVLLREQYF.

The chain combines TRBV7-2 with TRBJ1-3; D is unclear. The CDR3 totals 14 residues. Germline V gene sequence: CDR1 SGHTA, CDR2 FQGNSA. The ends were cut back, 6 bases at V and 0 bases at J, with 9 bases in the middle. The CDR3 reads CASSPQSSGNTIYF. The CDR3 nucleotides read TGTGCCAGCAGTCCACAGAGCTCTGGAAACACCATATATTTT.

The rearrangement joins TRBV19 to TRBJ1-6, with a tentative D call TRBD1 (5 bases). This CDR3 contains 19 residues. V was clipped by 1 base and J by 5 bases, with 21 bases between them. From germline, CDR1 is LNHDA and CDR2 SQIVND (reference sequence). The chain's CDR3 is CASSIATTEYTGNNSPLHF. The CDR3 DNA is TGTGCCAGTAGTATAGCCACGACAGAATACACGGGGAATAATTCACCCCTCCACTTT. The whole variable domain, remainder taken from reference TRBV19 and TRBJ1-6, is DGGITQSPKYLFRKEGQNVTLSCEQNLNHDAMYWYRQDPGQGLRLIYYSQIVNDFQKGDIAEGYSVSREKKESFPLTVTSAQKNPTAFYLCASSIATTEYTGNNSPLHFGNGTRLTVT.

The rearrangement joins TRBV19 to TRBJ2-3; a weak D match, TRBD2 (6 bases). With 10 bases removed from V and 6 bases from J, the gap between germline ends came to 29 bases. The CDR3 loop spans 17 amino acids. The germline CDR1 and CDR2 sequences are LNHDA and SQIVND (reference sequence). Here the CDR3 DNA reads TGTGCCACCGGAACTTGGGGTGCAGGGACTGGTTCCGATACGCAGTATTTT. Amino acids: CATGTWGAGTGSDTQYF.

The rearrangement links TRBV5-1 to TRBJ2-1; tentative D call: TRBD2 (6 bases). The CDR3 contains 20 residues. The ends were cut back, 5 bases at V and 8 bases at J, with 35 bases in the middle. The germline CDR1 and CDR2 sequences are SGHRS and YFSETQ. In DNA form, the CDR3 reads TGCGCCAGCAGGACGGGACTCAGGATGTACCGGGTCCCCGCCGGCGATGAGCAGTTCTTC. Amino acid sequence: CASRTGLRMYRVPAGDEQFF. The full variable domain, with the rest looked up from reference TRBV5-1 and TRBJ2-1, is KAGVTQTPRYLIKTRGQQVTLSCSPISGHRSVSWYQQTPGQGLQFLFEYFSETQRNKGNFPGRFSGRQFSNSRSEMNVSTLELGDSALYLCASRTGLRMYRVPAGDEQFFGPGTRLTVL.